These 7 T cell receptor beta chains originate from one sample sequenced in a study of T-cell memory formation after mild COVID-19. One entry per CDR3 protein, called by TCRdb with MiXCR from the 5' RACE reads. The sample has roughly 340,000 distinct CDR3 sequences, around a fifth seen once. Material for sequencing was PBMCs or a T cell subset sorted from them (not recorded which). The receptors here all came from a young man who had mild COVID-19 (a few samples of this study predate the infection). Cell type and time point are not known.

A few counts support this clonotype. The V gene is TRBV7-2, the J gene TRBJ2-5, with D possibly matching TRBD1 (5 bases). The CDR3 sequence is 16 residues long. Germline V gene lookup returns CDR1 SGHTA and CDR2 FQGNSA. The V and J ends lost 5 bases and 1 base respectively, with 17 bases between them. The CDR3 nucleotides read TGTGCCAGCAGCCCCCTGGGGCTAGAACTCCAAGAGACCCAGTACTTC. This gives the protein CASSPLGLELQETQYF.

V is TRBV6-2 or TRBV6-3 and J is TRBJ2-5, with 10 bases identical to TRBD2. V lost 2 bases and J lost 2; bases outside the gene matches: 2. Germline assignment: CDR1 MNHEY and CDR2 SVGEGT. CDR3 length: 15 amino acids. In DNA form, the CDR3 reads TGTGCCAGCAGTTACACTAGCGGGGCGCAAGAGACCCAGTACTTC. It yields the protein CASSYTSGAQETQYF.

This chain connects TRBV7-9 to TRBJ1-5, with 8 bases fitting TRBD1. The length of the CDR3 is 16 residues. Trimming removed 8 bases from V and 1 base from J; junction bases left unmatched: 10. Germline-derived CDR1 and CDR2 are SEHNR and FQNEAQ (reference sequence). In DNA form, the CDR3 reads TGTGCCAGCCCTGACAGGGGCCGCGAAAGCAATCAGCCCCAGCATTTT. Translating it yields CASPDRGRESNQPQHF. Together with reference TRBV7-9 and TRBJ1-5, the CDR3 gives the full variable domain: DTGVSQNPRHKITKRGQNVTFRCDPISEHNRLYWYRQTLGQGPEFLTYFQNEAQLEKSRLLSDRFSAERPKGSFSTLEIQRTEQGDSAMYLCASPDRGRESNQPQHFGDGTRLSIL.

This clonotype was counted many times. This chain joins TRBV20-1 and TRBJ2-7; 10 nucleotides match TRBD2. The V and J ends lost 1 base and 4 bases, in that order; junction bases with no gene match: 4. CDR3 size: 14 residues. Germline V gives CDR1 DFQATT, CDR2 SNEGSKA (reference sequence). The CDR3 protein is CSARVPSGGYEQYF. CDR3 coding DNA: TGCAGTGCTAGAGTGCCTAGCGGGGGTTACGAGCAGTACTTC.

The chain is built from TRBV4-1 and TRBJ2-4; 8 bases line up with TRBD2. With V trimmed by 4 bases and J by 9 bases, 23 bases remained unmatched. The germline gives CDR1 MGHRA, CDR2 YSYEKL. The length of the CDR3 is 19 residues. This CDR3 reads CASSPSGRAGDSVRSIQYF. The CDR3 DNA reads TGCGCCAGCAGCCCCTCGGGTCGAGCGGGGGATAGTGTACGGAGCATTCAGTACTTC.

The chain has TRBV20-1 and TRBJ2-3, with TRBD2 as a possible D gene (6 bases). With 3 bases removed from V and 0 bases from J, the gap between germline ends came to 22 bases. CDR3 length: 18 residues. The germline CDR1 and CDR2 sequences are DFQATT and SNEGSKA (reference sequence). The CDR3 loop is CSARGTSKRGFSTDTQYF. For the CDR3, the DNA is TGCAGTGCTAGGGGTACTAGCAAGAGAGGCTTTAGCACAGATACGCAGTATTTT.

V usage is TRBV7-3 and J usage is TRBJ1-1; D remains ambiguous. Germline V gene data show CDR1 as SGHTA and CDR2 as FQGTGA. V shed 4 bases and J shed 3 bases, with 9 bases lying between them. The CDR3 runs to 13 residues. DNA for the CDR3: TGTGCCAGCAGCTACACGACGGACACTGAAGCTTTCTTT. It encodes CASSYTTDTEAFF.